The sequence of this TCR beta chain was determined in a study of shared clonotypes between healthy human individuals. Study background: Each donor had three CD4 naive, three CD4 memory, two CD8 naive and one CD8 memory plate.

Per germline, CDR1 MDHEN and CDR2 SYDVKM. After removal of 3 bases from V and 7 bases from J, the junction contained 16 bases not matched to a gene. The CDR3 extends over 18 amino acids. Approximately 210 ng DNA, 30,000 or so T cell genomes, went into each sorted-subset replicate PCR. Produced via immunoSEQ multiplex PCR; TCRdb's table is partial and in-frame only. Counted here are 600,000 to 750,000 clones, about two thirds occurring once; the ten biggest clones make up about 1.8%. This clonotype was obtained from a woman in her 30s in good health. V usage is TRBV28 and J usage is TRBJ2-1, with 9 positions matching TRBD2. The material sequenced was memory CD4+ T cells sorted from blood. Subset meaning: CD45RA-negative fraction. The CDR3 sequence is CASSFRMAGGISRNEQFF. The DNA of the CDR3 is TGTGCCAGCAGTTTTAGGATGGCGGGAGGGATATCCCGGAATGAGCAGTTCTTC. Based on the CDR3 plus reference TRBV28 and TRBJ2-1, the full variable domain is DVKVTQSSRYLVKRTGEKVFLECVQDMDHENMFWYRQDPGLGLRLIYFSYDVKMKEKGDIPEGYSVSREKKERFSLILESASTNQTSMYLCASSFRMAGGISRNEQFFGPGTRLTVL.